The 18 T cell receptor beta chains below were found in one sample sequenced in a study of blood T cells in healthy people across ages. Next came a second PCR, run for about 6 to 11 cycles, which used a sample-barcoded 5' primer along with a J-beta primer mix. TCRdb re-derived calls from the 5' RACE reads in MiXCR, one entry per CDR3 protein. The table lists approximately 800,000 distinct CDR3 sequences, 25% of them singletons. This same sample was also part of a study on T cells of mothers and their children.

The sequencing input was blood. Source of these receptors: a boy between 10 and 17 years old in good health.

This clonotype was observed a few times. The V and J genes are TRBV10-3 and TRBJ1-1; TRBD1 aligns across 10 bases. This CDR3 has 15 amino acids. CDR1 ENHRY and CDR2 SYGVKD come from the germline V gene. V lost 10 bases, J lost 6 bases, and 14 bases stayed unmatched. The CDR3 region has the DNA TGTGCCACTCTTATGAGGACAGGGGGGCCCCCTGAAGCTTTCTTT. It encodes CATLMRTGGPPEAFF.

In this sample, this clonotype turned up many times. The rearrangement joins TRBV7-2 to TRBJ1-2; 7 nucleotides line up with TRBD1. Germline V lookup: CDR1 SGHTA, CDR2 FQGNSA. The CDR3 extends over 15 amino acids. V was pared by 1 base and J by 1 base, with 3 bases of the junction left unmatched. CDR3 residues: CASSLGDRSNYGYTF. In DNA form, the CDR3 reads TGTGCCAGCAGCTTAGGGGACAGAAGTAACTATGGCTACACCTTC.

J is TRBJ1-1 and V is TRBV12-3 or TRBV12-4, with D unclear. The CDR3 runs to 13 residues. Trimming cost V 3 bases and J 4 bases, with 9 bases left between them. The CDR3 protein is CASSFSRSTEAFF. The CDR3 nucleotides read TGTGCCAGCAGTTTTTCCAGGTCCACTGAAGCTTTCTTT.

The V gene is TRBV29-1, the J gene TRBJ1-1; no clear D gene. Trimming removed 2 bases from V and 1 base from J, with 8 bases in between. CDR1 is SQVTM and CDR2 is ANQGSEA in the germline V gene. The CDR3 sequence is 13 residues long. The CDR3 here is CSVERDGNTEAFF. The CDR3 DNA reads TGCAGCGTTGAAAGGGATGGGAACACTGAAGCTTTCTTT.

The chain employs TRBV29-1 and TRBJ1-4; D not certain. CDR3 length: 12 amino acids. Trimming left V 7 bases short and J 7 bases short, with 13 bases between. Germline CDR1 SQVTM, CDR2 ANQGSEA. The CDR3 spells CSAQGPSEKLFF. As DNA, the CDR3 is TGCAGCGCTCAAGGCCCCAGTGAAAAACTGTTTTTT.

This clonotype appeared a few times. The chain carries TRBV7-3 and TRBJ2-3; 9 positions match TRBD1. The CDR3 consists of 13 residues. V was clipped by 4 bases and J by 6 bases; unmatched bases: 2. Germline-derived CDR1 and CDR2 are SGHTA and FQGTGA. The CDR3 bases are TGTGCCAGCAGCTCTGGACAGGGGGATACGCAGTATTTT. It encodes CASSSGQGDTQYF.

The V and J genes are TRBV20-1 and TRBJ1-4; 9 nucleotides agree with TRBD1. Germline assignment: CDR1 DFQATT and CDR2 SNEGSKA (reference sequence). The CDR3 covers 15 residues. The V and J ends lost 3 bases and 4 bases, in that order; junction bases with no gene match: 6. The CDR3 sequence: CSASQNRGLNEKLFF. The CDR3 DNA sequence: TGCAGTGCTAGTCAAAACAGGGGGCTTAATGAAAAACTGTTTTTT.

This chain joins TRBV10-3 and TRBJ2-7, with a weak D call TRBD2 (5 bases). V lost 3 bases and J 0 bases, leaving 6 bases between the germline ends. The germline CDR1 and CDR2 sequences are ENHRY and SYGVKD. The CDR3 is 13 amino acids. CDR3 nucleotides: TGTGCCATCAGTGAAGGGAGCTCCTACGAGCAGTACTTC. It specifies CAISEGSSYEQYF.

This clonotype was counted once. This chain joins TRBV6-2 or TRBV6-3 and TRBJ1-1; 10 bases are a match to TRBD1. Unmatched junction bases numbered 3, after V lost 6 bases and J lost 5 bases. From germline, CDR1 is MNHEY and CDR2 SVGEGT. The length of the CDR3 is 13 residues. CDR3 sequence: CASRGQGRTEAFF. CDR3 nucleotide sequence: TGTGCCAGCAGGGGACAGGGGCGGACTGAAGCTTTCTTT.

This chain joins TRBV5-1 and TRBJ1-1; a weak D match, TRBD1 (5 bases). The CDR3 covers 15 residues. Trimming pared 2 bases from V and 3 bases from J, leaving 14 bases between. Per germline, CDR1 SGHRS and CDR2 YFSETQ. The CDR3 reads CASSLQDIMDTEAFF. In DNA form, the CDR3 reads TGCGCCAGCAGCTTACAGGACATCATGGACACTGAAGCTTTCTTT.

This clonotype was counted only a few times. J is TRBJ1-6 and V is TRBV6-5; a weak D match, TRBD1 (6 bases). CDR3 length: 12 amino acids. In germline, CDR1 is MNHEY, CDR2 SVGAGI. Between the trimmed V and J ends, which lost 8 bases and 6 bases, there was a span of 8 bases. CDR3 sequence reads: CASRDTNSPLHF. CDR3 coding DNA: TGTGCCAGCCGGGACACTAATTCACCCCTCCACTTT.

At least ten counts were recorded for this clonotype. This rearrangement joins TRBV29-1 to TRBJ1-4; no definite D call. Germline values: CDR1 SQVTM, CDR2 ANQGSEA. V gave up 5 bases and J gave up 5 bases, with 15 bases separating them. The CDR3 has 14 residues. The CDR3 sequence: CSVTMTGKNEKLFF. CDR3 in DNA: TGCAGCGTTACCATGACCGGGAAAAATGAAAAACTGTTTTTT. Supplemented by reference TRBV29-1 and TRBJ1-4, the full variable domain reads SAVISQKPSRDICQRGTSLTIQCQVDSQVTMMFWYRQQPGQSLTLIATANQGSEATYESGFVIDKFPISRPNLTFSTLTVSNMSPEDSSIYLCSVTMTGKNEKLFFGSGTQLSVL.

The genes are TRBV20-1 and TRBJ2-7; TRBD2 matches 7 bases. The CDR3 contains 15 residues. J was trimmed by 1 base and V by 0 bases; bases with no gene match: 6. Germline-derived CDR1 and CDR2 are DFQATT and SNEGSKA (reference sequence). CDR3 nucleotides: TGCAGTGCTAGAGAGAAAGCGGGAATGTCCTACGAGCAGTACTTC. This translates into CSAREKAGMSYEQYF.

The rearrangement links TRBV6-6 to TRBJ1-4; the match to TRBD1 covers 9 bases. Germline V gene sequence: CDR1 MNHNY, CDR2 SVGAGI (reference sequence). This CDR3 has 15 residues. V shed 5 bases, J shed 10 bases, and the junction held 11 bases outside the gene matches. CDR3 in amino acids: CASSTGTGTRGKLFF. The CDR3 bases are TGTGCCAGCAGTACAGGGACAGGGACGAGGGGAAAACTGTTTTTT.

J is TRBJ2-3 and V is TRBV11-2; TRBD2 is a possible D gene (6 bases). Trimming removed 7 bases from V and 2 bases from J, with 10 bases in between. Germline loops: CDR1 SGHAT, CDR2 FQNNGV. The CDR3 consists of 13 residues. The CDR3 loop reads CASTRDFTDTQYF. The DNA for the CDR3 is TGTGCCAGCACCCGGGACTTCACAGATACGCAGTATTTT.

The V call is TRBV20-1, the J call TRBJ2-3; 11 bases map to TRBD2. The CDR3 extends over 13 amino acids. The germline V gene has CDR1 DFQATT and CDR2 SNEGSKA (reference sequence). J lost 5 bases, V lost 3 bases, and 1 base had no gene match. The CDR3 DNA sequence: TGCAGTGCTAGGCTAGCGGGAGGAGATACGCAGTATTTT. Its translation: CSARLAGGDTQYF.

The V gene is TRBV28, the J gene TRBJ2-7, with 7 bases matching TRBD2. The V and J ends lost 7 bases and 4 bases, in that order; junction bases with no gene match: 7. The CDR3 is 13 amino acids. CDR1 is MDHEN, CDR2 SYDVKM, per germline. This CDR3 reads CASNRGDSYEQYF. DNA of the CDR3: TGTGCCAGCAATCGGGGGGATTCTTACGAGCAGTACTTC.

The sample holds many counts of this clonotype. The chain couples TRBV4-3 to TRBJ2-7; the D is unclear. The germline V and J ends were trimmed by 4 bases and 3 bases, with 10 bases remaining between them. Germline CDR1 reads LGHNA; CDR2 reads YSLEER. The CDR3 runs to 13 residues. Here the CDR3 DNA reads TGCGCCAGCAGCCCCGGCGCCGGCTACGAGCAGTACTTC. It codes for CASSPGAGYEQYF.